This T cell receptor beta chain emerged from a study of blood T cell repertoires in COVID-19. Whole-study context: The cDNA or gDNA used as material had been derived from T cells, B-cell-depleted T cells, or PBMCs.

J gave up 6 bases and V 8 bases, and 10 bases lay outside the gene matches. Per germline, CDR1 GTSNPN and CDR2 SVGIG (reference sequence). This CDR3 contains 14 residues. In the authors' workflow: For nucleated cells, counts were estimated from reference gene primer amplification. Repertoires were generated with immunoSEQ multiplex PCR, while TCRdb's copy carries only in-frame clones and drops some. V and J calls and clone size are as listed in that table; D and trimming were resolved from the DNA. The top ten clones hold 40% to 60% of a sample with about 63,000 clones, about 75% of them seen once. V is TRBV30 and J is TRBJ2-7; 13 nucleotides align to TRBD2. The TCR originated in a woman older than 75 with acute or convalescent COVID-19. The sequenced sample consisted of peripheral blood. The CDR3 DNA reads TGTGCCCTGATTCAGGGACTAGCGGGAACCGAGCAGTACTTC. It specifies CALIQGLAGTEQYF.